A single sample gave rise to the 17 T cell receptor beta chains below, sequenced in a study of shared clonotypes between healthy human individuals. The repertoire was sequenced with immunoSEQ multiplex PCR; TCRdb's copy has only in-frame clones and lacks some. The table lists around 370,000 clones, 96% of them singletons. Sequenced material: memory CD8+ T cells sorted from blood. Subset noted: CD45RO+ cells pooled with CCR7-negative TemRA cells. Every receptor here comes from a man aged 25-45 years in good health.

This chain uses TRBV5-5 with TRBJ1-4, with D hard to call. Germline V gene lookup returns CDR1 SGHKS and CDR2 YYEKEE (reference sequence). V was clipped by 4 bases and J by 7 bases, with 8 bases between them. The CDR3 runs to 12 residues. CDR3 loop: CASSHSLEKLFF. Written as DNA, the CDR3 is TGTGCCAGCAGCCACTCACTTGAAAAACTGTTTTTT.

The chain carries TRBV5-1 and TRBJ1-2; D may be TRBD1 (6 bases). Germline-derived CDR1 and CDR2 are SGHRS and YFSETQ. The V gene lost 5 bases and the J gene lost 2 bases, with 16 bases spanning the gap. This CDR3 contains 15 residues. The CDR3 region has the DNA TGCGCCAGCAGAGATCAGGGGCTGGGCAACTATGGCTACACCTTC. This gives the protein CASRDQGLGNYGYTF. Looking up the rest from reference TRBV5-1 and TRBJ1-2 gives the full variable domain: KAGVTQTPRYLIKTRGQQVTLSCSPISGHRSVSWYQQTPGQGLQFLFEYFSETQRNKGNFPGRFSGRQFSNSRSEMNVSTLELGDSALYLCASRDQGLGNYGYTFGSGTRLTVV.

The chain joins TRBV15 to TRBJ2-7; 8 bases match TRBD2. Germline lookup yields CDR1 LNHNV and CDR2 YYDKDF (reference sequence). V lost 1 base, J lost 3 bases, and 5 bases stayed unmatched. There are 15 residues in the CDR3. CDR3 nucleotide sequence: TGTGCCACCAGCAGAGGGGCGGGAGGAGGCTACGAGCAGTACTTC. This gives the protein CATSRGAGGGYEQYF.

As to this clone: The sample carries other DNA sequences with the same CDR3. CDR3 bases: TGCGCCAGCAGCTTGGGGGACAGGTACAATGAGCAGTTCTTC. Translating gives CASSLGDRYNEQFF. V and J are TRBV5-1 and TRBJ2-1; 8 bases are shared with TRBD1. J gave up 4 bases and V 0 bases, and 0 bases lay outside the gene matches. Germline values: CDR1 SGHRS, CDR2 YFSETQ. The CDR3 runs to 14 residues.

The chain uses TRBV4-1 and TRBJ2-1; 13 nucleotides line up with TRBD2. Germline CDR1 reads MGHRA; CDR2 reads YSYEKL. The CDR3 sequence is 16 residues long. Germline trimming cut 3 bases from V and 6 bases from J; bases unmatched to any gene: 5. The CDR3: CASSHLGLAGPNEQFF. Here the CDR3 DNA reads TGCGCCAGCAGCCACCTGGGACTAGCGGGACCCAATGAGCAGTTCTTC.

The chain links TRBV28 to TRBJ1-5; D might be TRBD1 (6 bases). V gave up 5 bases and J gave up 0 bases, with 17 bases separating them. CDR1 and CDR2 from the germline V gene are MDHEN and SYDVKM. CDR3 length: 17 residues. CDR3 nucleotide sequence: TGTGCCAGCAGTCCCGGATACACAGGGCTTAGCAATCAGCCCCAGCATTTT. This codes for CASSPGYTGLSNQPQHF.

The chain uses TRBV28 and TRBJ1-3, with D tentatively TRBD1 (6 bases). Trimming took off 5 bases at V and 0 bases at J, with 11 bases between the two ends. The CDR3 has 15 amino acids. Looked up from germline, CDR1 is MDHEN and CDR2 is SYDVKM. The CDR3 reads CASSKTGISGNTIYF. The CDR3 region has the DNA TGTGCCAGCAGTAAAACAGGGATCTCTGGAAACACCATATATTTT. The full variable domain, its missing parts supplied by reference TRBV28 and TRBJ1-3, is DVKVTQSSRYLVKRTGEKVFLECVQDMDHENMFWYRQDPGLGLRLIYFSYDVKMKEKGDIPEGYSVSREKKERFSLILESASTNQTSMYLCASSKTGISGNTIYFGEGSWLTVV.

The chain recombines TRBV11-1 with TRBJ1-1; D is unresolved. Per germline, CDR1 SGHAT and CDR2 FQDESV (reference sequence). The germline V and J ends were trimmed by 5 bases and 0 bases, with 19 bases remaining between them. CDR3 size: 17 residues. In DNA form, the CDR3 reads TGTGCCAGCAGCCCGCCCCGGGGTAGGTTCATGAACACTGAAGCTTTCTTT. Encoded protein: CASSPPRGRFMNTEAFF.

V is TRBV2 and J is TRBJ2-1; 13 nucleotides line up with TRBD2. This CDR3 contains 16 residues. Trimming at V came to 4 bases and at J to 7 bases, leaving 7 bases not matched to a gene. CDR1 is SNHLY, CDR2 FYNNEI, per germline. CDR3 loop: CASSGWETSGRNEQFF. The CDR3 bases are TGTGCCAGCAGTGGCTGGGAGACTAGCGGGAGGAATGAGCAGTTCTTC.

This sequence joins TRBV14 and TRBJ2-7; 12 bases align to TRBD2. V lost 4 bases, J lost 2 bases, and 6 bases stayed unmatched. This CDR3 has 16 residues. CDR1 and CDR2 (germline): SGHDN, FVKESK. The DNA of the CDR3 is TGTGCCAGCAGCCCCGTGACTAGCGGGAGCGCCTACGAGCAGTACTTC. Its protein product is CASSPVTSGSAYEQYF.

The chain carries TRBV5-1 and TRBJ2-3; D gene uncertain. The ends were cut back, 6 bases at V and 3 bases at J, with 11 bases in the middle. This CDR3 contains 13 residues. Germline V gene data show CDR1 as SGHRS and CDR2 as YFSETQ. The CDR3 DNA follows: TGCGCCAGCACCTTCCCCGGGACAGATACGCAGTATTTT. It is translated as CASTFPGTDTQYF.

This clone was recorded a few times. The rearrangement uses TRBV4-1 and TRBJ1-5, with D possibly TRBD1 on 6 matching bases. Germline-derived CDR1 and CDR2 are MGHRA and YSYEKL. The CDR3 contains 15 residues. Trimming took 0 bases from V and 3 from J, leaving 9 bases between them. DNA for the CDR3: TGCGCCAGCAGCCAAGATGGGGGGCTCAATCAGCCCCAGCATTTT. Its protein product is CASSQDGGLNQPQHF.

The chain has TRBV6-5 and TRBJ1-4; 9 positions agree with TRBD1. Looked up from germline, CDR1 is MNHEY and CDR2 is SVGAGI. CDR3 length: 12 amino acids. The trim removed 6 bases at V and 10 bases at J, leaving 3 bases unmatched. This CDR3 reads CASRTTGGKLFF. CDR3 nucleotides: TGTGCCAGCAGAACGACAGGGGGAAAACTGTTTTTT.

The table lists this clone with a few counts. This chain connects TRBV5-1 to TRBJ2-3; 13 positions agree with TRBD2. The CDR3 length is 15 residues. Germline loops: CDR1 SGHRS, CDR2 YFSETQ. The junction had 0 bases not matched to a gene; V was cut back by 1 base and J by 4 bases. The DNA of the CDR3 is TGCGCCAGCAGCTTGACTAGCGGGAGGGCAGATACGCAGTATTTT. It yields the protein CASSLTSGRADTQYF. The full variable domain, in which reference TRBV5-1 and TRBJ2-3 provide the parts outside the CDR3, is KAGVTQTPRYLIKTRGQQVTLSCSPISGHRSVSWYQQTPGQGLQFLFEYFSETQRNKGNFPGRFSGRQFSNSRSEMNVSTLELGDSALYLCASSLTSGRADTQYFGPGTRLTVL.

Note on this clone: The same CDR3 also results from other DNA sequences found in this sample. V is TRBV7-9 and J is TRBJ1-1; D is unresolved. Trimming left V 1 base short and J 2 bases short, with 2 bases between. This CDR3 spans 12 amino acids. CDR1 is SEHNR, CDR2 FQNEAQ, per germline (reference sequence). The CDR3 coding sequence is TGTGCCAGCAGCTTAGACAACACTGAAGCTTTCTTT. Translation gives CASSLDNTEAFF. Full variable domain (missing parts from reference TRBV7-9 and TRBJ1-1): DTGVSQNPRHKITKRGQNVTFRCDPISEHNRLYWYRQTLGQGPEFLTYFQNEAQLEKSRLLSDRFSAERPKGSFSTLEIQRTEQGDSAMYLCASSLDNTEAFFGQGTRLTVV.

The rearrangement links TRBV7-2 to TRBJ2-3, with a possible D match to TRBD2 (5 bases). Germline lookup yields CDR1 SGHTA and CDR2 FQGNSA. The ends were cut back, 3 bases at V and 2 bases at J, with 12 bases in the middle. CDR3 length: 15 amino acids. The CDR3 here is CASSFLAFITDTQYF. CDR3 sequence (DNA): TGTGCCAGCAGCTTCCTAGCATTTATCACAGATACGCAGTATTTT.

V gene TRBV7-9 combines with J gene TRBJ1-2, with 8 bases that match TRBD1. The CDR3 extends over 15 amino acids. Germline CDR1 SEHNR, CDR2 FQNEAQ (reference sequence). Trimming removed 1 base from V and 4 bases from J; junction bases left unmatched: 5. The CDR3 coding sequence is TGTGCCAGCAGCTTAGGCCGGACAGGGTCCTATGGCTACACCTTC. Translation gives CASSLGRTGSYGYTF.